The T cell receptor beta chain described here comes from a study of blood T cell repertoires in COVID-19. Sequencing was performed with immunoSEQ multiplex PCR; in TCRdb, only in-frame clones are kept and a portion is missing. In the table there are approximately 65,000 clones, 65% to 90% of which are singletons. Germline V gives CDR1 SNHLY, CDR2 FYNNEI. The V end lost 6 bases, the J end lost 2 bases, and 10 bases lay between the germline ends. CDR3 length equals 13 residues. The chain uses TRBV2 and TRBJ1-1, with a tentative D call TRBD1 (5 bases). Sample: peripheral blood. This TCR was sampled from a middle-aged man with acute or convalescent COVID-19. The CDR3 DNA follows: TGTGCCAGCAGGGTGACAGAAAACACTGAAGCTTTCTTT. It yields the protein CASRVTENTEAFF.